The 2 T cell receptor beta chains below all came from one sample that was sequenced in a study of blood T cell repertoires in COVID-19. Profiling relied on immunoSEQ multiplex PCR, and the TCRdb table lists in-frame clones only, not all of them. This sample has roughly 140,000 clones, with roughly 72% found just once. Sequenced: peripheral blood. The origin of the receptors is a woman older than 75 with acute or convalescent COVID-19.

CDR3 in amino acids: CASSLVRARIITDTQYF. The CDR3 DNA reads as TGTGCCAGCAGCTTAGTGAGAGCGCGGATTATCACAGATACGCAGTATTTT. The rearrangement uses TRBV7-9 and TRBJ2-3; D call uncertain. The CDR3 has 17 residues. The ends were cut back, 1 base at V and 2 bases at J, with 16 bases in the middle. Germline V gives CDR1 SEHNR, CDR2 FQNEAQ (reference sequence).

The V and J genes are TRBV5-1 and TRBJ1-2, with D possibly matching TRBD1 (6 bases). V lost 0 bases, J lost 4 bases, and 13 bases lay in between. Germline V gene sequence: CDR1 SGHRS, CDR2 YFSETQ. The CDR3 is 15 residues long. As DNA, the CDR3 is TGCGCCAGCAGCTTGGCCGCAGGGGAAATCTATGGCTACACCTTC. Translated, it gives CASSLAAGEIYGYTF.